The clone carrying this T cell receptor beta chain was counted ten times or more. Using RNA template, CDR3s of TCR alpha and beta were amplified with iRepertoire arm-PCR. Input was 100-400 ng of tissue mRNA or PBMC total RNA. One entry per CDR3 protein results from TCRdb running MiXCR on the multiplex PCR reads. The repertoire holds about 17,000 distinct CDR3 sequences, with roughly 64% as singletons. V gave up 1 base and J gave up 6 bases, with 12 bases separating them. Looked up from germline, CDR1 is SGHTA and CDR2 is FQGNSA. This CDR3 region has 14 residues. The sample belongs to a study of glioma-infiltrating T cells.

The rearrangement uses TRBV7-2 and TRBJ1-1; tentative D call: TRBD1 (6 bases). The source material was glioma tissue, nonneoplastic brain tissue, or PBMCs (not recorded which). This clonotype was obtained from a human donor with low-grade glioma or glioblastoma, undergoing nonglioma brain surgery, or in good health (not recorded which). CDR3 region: CASSLDGGQAEAFF. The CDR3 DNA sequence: TGTGCCAGCAGCTTAGATGGGGGGCAAGCTGAAGCTTTCTTT.